This T cell receptor (beta chain) came from a study of tumor-infiltrating lymphocytes in primary liver carcinoma. The CDR3 loop spans 12 amino acids. CDR1 and CDR2 from the germline V gene are MGHDK and SYGVNS. This clonotype was detected only once. A read error is possible here, since a much larger clone lies one base away. From unsorted bulk tissue weighing about 18-30 mg, DNA and RNA were co-extracted. A constant-region primer primed TCR beta cDNA synthesis from about 490 ng of total RNA. Researchers made the TCR beta libraries by running three nested multiplex PCR rounds with slightly modified ARM-PCR. Primers for the first two PCR rounds were TRBV1-TRBV30 forward primers and a C-beta reverse primer (approximately 10 cycles per round). TCRdb ran MiXCR on the multiplex PCR reads and lists one entry per CDR3 protein. The table records fewer than 90,000 distinct CDR3 sequences, roughly 72% of them present only once.

The genes are TRBV25-1 and TRBJ2-7; D unclear. Sequenced input: liver tumor tissue from sampling region 1. Subset: tumor region T1, superior pole. The receptor's source is a man in his forties with primary liver carcinoma and hepatitis B virus infection. The CDR3 region is CVSSEYSYEQYF. CDR3 nucleotide sequence: TGTGTCAGCAGTGAATACTCCTACGAGCAGTACTTC.